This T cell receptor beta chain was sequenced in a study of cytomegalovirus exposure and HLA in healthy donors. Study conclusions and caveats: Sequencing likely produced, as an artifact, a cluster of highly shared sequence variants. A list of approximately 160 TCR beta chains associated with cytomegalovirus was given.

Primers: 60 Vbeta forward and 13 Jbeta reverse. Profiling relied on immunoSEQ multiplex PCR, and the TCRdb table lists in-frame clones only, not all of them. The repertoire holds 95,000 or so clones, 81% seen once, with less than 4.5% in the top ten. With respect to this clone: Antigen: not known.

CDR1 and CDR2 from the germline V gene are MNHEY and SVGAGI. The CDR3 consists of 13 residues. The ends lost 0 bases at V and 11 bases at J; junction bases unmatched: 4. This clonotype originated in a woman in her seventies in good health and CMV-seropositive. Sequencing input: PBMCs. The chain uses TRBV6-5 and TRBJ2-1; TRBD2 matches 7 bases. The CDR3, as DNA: TGTGCCAGCAGTTACTCTGTCGGGGGGAAGCAGTTCTTC. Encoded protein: CASSYSVGGKQFF.